The 29 T cell receptor beta chains reported below all come from one sample, sequenced in a study of T-cell memory formation after mild COVID-19. TCRdb analysed the 5' RACE reads with MiXCR anew, one entry per CDR3 protein. The sample shows roughly 250,000 distinct CDR3 sequences, 15% to 20% of them seen only once. What was sequenced was PBMCs or a T cell subset sorted from them (not recorded which). These receptors originate from a man aged 18-30 years who had mild COVID-19 (a few samples of this study predate the infection). Cell type and time point are not known.

This clonotype was recorded at least ten times. The chain carries TRBV20-1 and TRBJ2-7; D is perhaps TRBD1 or TRBD2 (5 bases each). V lost 6 bases to trimming and J lost 3 bases, with 18 bases between them. CDR1 and CDR2 (germline): DFQATT, SNEGSKA (reference sequence). The CDR3 runs 14 residues. This chain's CDR3 is CSAQKGTDHYEQYF. In DNA form, the CDR3 reads TGCAGTGCCCAGAAGGGGACGGACCACTACGAGCAGTACTTC.

This clonotype was seen a few times. The chain employs TRBV25-1 and TRBJ2-3, with a tentative D call TRBD1 (7 bases). V gave up 1 base and J gave up 3 bases, with 14 bases separating them. The CDR3 contains 16 residues. Germline values: CDR1 MGHDK, CDR2 SYGVNS. CDR3 bases: TGTGCCAGCAGTGAATGGCGGGACAGTAGGACAGATACGCAGTATTTT. The encoded protein is CASSEWRDSRTDTQYF.

This clonotype was recorded many times. The rearrangement uses TRBV28 and TRBJ2-5, with D unclear. The germline CDR1 and CDR2 sequences are MDHEN and SYDVKM. The germline V and J ends were trimmed by 7 bases and 9 bases, with 12 bases remaining between them. This CDR3 has 11 residues. This CDR3 is CASTTSGAQYF. CDR3 coding DNA: TGTGCCAGCACCACCTCGGGTGCCCAGTACTTC.

This clonotype appeared a few times. The chain has TRBV20-1 and TRBJ1-5; tentatively, D is TRBD1 (5 bases). This CDR3 comprises 12 residues. Germline V lookup: CDR1 DFQATT, CDR2 SNEGSKA (reference sequence). V was pared by 6 bases and J by 3 bases, with 9 bases between. The CDR3 coding sequence is TGCAGTGCCGAAGGGGACAATCAGCCCCAGCATTTT. The encoded protein is CSAEGDNQPQHF.

The rearrangement joins TRBV12-3 or TRBV12-4 to TRBJ2-5, with 11 bases matching TRBD2. The V segment lost 6 bases and the J segment 5 bases; nucleotides outside the gene matches: 5. The CDR3 totals 14 residues. CDR3 in DNA: TGTGCCAGCAGAAATAGCGGGGGGGCGGAGACCCAGTACTTC. It specifies CASRNSGGAETQYF.

This clonotype has only a few counts. V usage is TRBV2 and J usage is TRBJ2-2; D gene ambiguous. V was trimmed by 5 bases and J by 3 bases, leaving 1 base between them. The CDR3 is 11 residues long. From germline, CDR1 is SNHLY and CDR2 FYNNEI. DNA for the CDR3: TGTGCCAGCAGTTACACCGGGGAGCTGTTTTTT. It specifies CASSYTGELFF.

The gene calls are TRBV9 and TRBJ1-2; no reliable D call. Germline V gives CDR1 SGDLS, CDR2 YYNGEE. The CDR3 is 13 amino acids. Trimming cost V 2 bases and J 4 bases, with 9 bases left between them. The CDR3 region is CASSVQSGYGYTF. The CDR3 DNA is TGTGCCAGCAGCGTTCAATCTGGCTATGGCTACACCTTC.

V usage is TRBV20-1 and J usage is TRBJ1-5, with TRBD1 as a possible D gene (5 bases). Germline CDR1 is DFQATT and CDR2 is SNEGSKA (reference sequence). Trimming removed 3 bases from V and 3 bases from J, with 12 bases in between. This CDR3 is 14 amino acids long. In DNA, the CDR3 is TGCAGTGCTAGCGGCAGGGCCGACAATCAGCCCCAGCATTTT. Its translation: CSASGRADNQPQHF.

This clonotype was seen more than once but under ten times. The rearrangement links TRBV18 to TRBJ2-5, with unresolved D. Per the germline V gene, CDR1 is KGHSH and CDR2 is LQKENI. V was shortened by 0 bases and J by 2 bases, with 7 bases between the two germline ends. This CDR3 has 14 amino acids. The CDR3, as DNA: TGTGCCAGCTCACCACCGGCGGTACAAGAGACCCAGTACTTC. This encodes CASSPPAVQETQYF.

This clonotype came up a few times. This chain uses TRBV7-9 with TRBJ2-2; the D call may be TRBD1 or TRBD2 (5 bases each). CDR3 size: 16 residues. Germline CDR1 reads SEHNR; CDR2 reads FQNEAQ (reference sequence). V was trimmed by 6 bases and J by 1 base, leaving 15 bases between them. CDR3: CASRVHGAWNTGELFF. CDR3 DNA: TGTGCCAGCAGAGTACACGGGGCGTGGAACACCGGGGAGCTGTTTTTT.

This clonotype has more than one count but fewer than ten. V gene TRBV7-2 combines with J gene TRBJ1-2; 8 positions agree with TRBD1. The CDR3 spans 15 residues. Germline CDR1 SGHTA, CDR2 FQGNSA. V was clipped by 5 bases and J by 7 bases; unmatched bases: 12. CDR3 sequence reads: CASSLQFGQGAGYTF. In DNA form, the CDR3 reads TGTGCCAGCAGCCTACAGTTCGGGCAGGGGGCTGGCTACACCTTC.

This clonotype was seen more than once but under ten times. The chain has TRBV20-1 and TRBJ1-2; 7 nucleotides line up with TRBD1. CDR3 length: 15 amino acids. J lost 1 base, V lost 6 bases, and 11 bases had no gene match. Germline CDR1 reads DFQATT; CDR2 reads SNEGSKA (reference sequence). In nucleotides, the CDR3 is TGCAGTGCGGCTGTCTCCGGGACAGATAACTATGGCTACACCTTC. The encoded protein is CSAAVSGTDNYGYTF.

This chain links TRBV15 with TRBJ2-7; no clear D. Trimming left V 6 bases short and J 5 bases short, with 11 bases between. CDR1 is LNHNV, CDR2 YYDKDF, per germline (reference sequence). The length of the CDR3 is 12 residues. In DNA form, the CDR3 reads TGTGCCACCAGTCCAATTAGGGACGAGCAGTACTTC. Its translation is CATSPIRDEQYF.

The V call is TRBV18, the J call TRBJ1-4, with D possibly being TRBD1 (5 bases). V was shortened by 0 bases and J by 7 bases, with 12 bases between the two germline ends. The germline V gene has CDR1 KGHSH and CDR2 LQKENI. The length of the CDR3 is 15 residues. The CDR3 DNA reads as TGTGCCAGCTCACCACCGGGGGTCGGGGGTGAAAAACTGTTTTTT. It encodes CASSPPGVGGEKLFF.

This clonotype occurred a few times. The chain has TRBV6-5 and TRBJ2-2; 9 positions agree with TRBD2. CDR1 and CDR2 from the germline V gene are MNHEY and SVGAGI. Trimming removed 2 bases from V and 8 bases from J; junction bases left unmatched: 9. The length of the CDR3 is 16 residues. The CDR3 protein is CASSYGDSGGAGELFF. The CDR3 DNA is TGTGCCAGCAGTTACGGAGATAGCGGGGGTGCTGGGGAGCTGTTTTTT.

A few counts support this clonotype. The genes are TRBV10-3 and TRBJ2-2, with TRBD1 identical over 9 bases. Trimming cost V 5 bases and J 5 bases; bases outside gene matches: 6. This CDR3 spans 15 amino acids. CDR1 and CDR2 from the germline V gene are ENHRY and SYGVKD. The CDR3 nucleotides are TGTGCCATCAGTCCGGGACAGGGAGGGACCGGGGAGCTGTTTTTT. This sequence encodes CAISPGQGGTGELFF.

This clonotype has more than one count but fewer than ten. J is TRBJ1-3 and V is TRBV5-1, with D possibly being TRBD1 (5 bases). The CDR3 sequence is 15 residues long. Germline CDR1 is SGHRS and CDR2 is YFSETQ. Between the trimmed V and J ends, which lost 0 bases and 4 bases, there was a span of 11 bases. The CDR3 DNA sequence: TGCGCCAGCAGCTTGGATCCAGGGCTAGGAAACACCATATATTTT. Protein sequence: CASSLDPGLGNTIYF.

A few counts support this clonotype. This rearrangement joins TRBV7-9 to TRBJ2-5, with D hard to call. The V gene's germline CDR1 is SEHNR and CDR2 FQNEAQ (reference sequence). The CDR3 extends over 13 amino acids. V dropped 1 base and J dropped 4 bases, with 7 bases sitting between them. The CDR3 bases are TGTGCCAGCAGCTTAGTTCAAGGAGAGACCCAGTACTTC. Encoded protein: CASSLVQGETQYF.

This clonotype was seen only a few times. V and J are TRBV23-1 and TRBJ2-7; TRBD1 agrees at 8 bases. TRBV23-1 qualifies as an ORF whose function is uncertain. Trimming cost V 3 bases and J 7 bases; bases outside gene matches: 8. The CDR3 runs to 14 residues. The CDR3 loop is CASSHPDRGEEQYV. CDR3 bases: TGCGCCAGCAGTCACCCTGACAGGGGCGAAGAGCAGTACGTC.

The V call is TRBV30, the J call TRBJ2-1; the D gene is possibly TRBD1 (6 bases). From germline, CDR1 is GTSNPN and CDR2 SVGIG (reference sequence). The CDR3 loop spans 15 amino acids. V was trimmed by 5 bases and J by 9 bases, leaving 23 bases between them. Here the CDR3 DNA reads TGTGCCTGGCAACCGGGACATATACGATCGGGTGAGCAGTTCTTC. Translation gives CAWQPGHIRSGEQFF.

The table lists this clonotype with a few counts. This chain joins TRBV12-3 or TRBV12-4 and TRBJ1-2, with D perhaps TRBD1 (5 bases). The V end was cut by 0 bases, the J end by 7 bases, with 12 bases between. CDR3 length equals 14 residues. CDR3 nucleotide sequence: TGTGCCAGCAGTTTAGCGAGGGGTCCCGGTGGCTACACCTTC. Translating gives CASSLARGPGGYTF.

The V call is TRBV7-3, the J call TRBJ2-3; TRBD1 matches 11 bases. There are 14 residues in the CDR3. V was pared by 4 bases and J by 4 bases, with 1 base of the junction left unmatched. Germline V gene data show CDR1 as SGHTA and CDR2 as FQGTGA. CDR3 sequence: CASSWDRGADTQYF. The CDR3 nucleotides read TGTGCCAGCAGCTGGGACAGGGGGGCAGATACGCAGTATTTT.

In its sample, this clonotype was seen many times. The chain couples TRBV2 to TRBJ2-7; D is unclear. The V end was cut by 3 bases, the J end by 6 bases, with 12 bases between. Germline V lookup: CDR1 SNHLY, CDR2 FYNNEI. The CDR3 runs 13 residues. The CDR3 bases are TGTGCCAGCAGTGATCGACTCCCCCCCGAGCAGTACTTC. Translated, it gives CASSDRLPPEQYF.

The sample holds a few counts of this clonotype. The rearrangement links TRBV18 to TRBJ2-7; D is perhaps TRBD2 (5 bases). Trimming stripped 2 bases from V and 3 bases from J, with 11 bases between. The CDR3 totals 14 residues. Germline assignment: CDR1 KGHSH and CDR2 LQKENI. The CDR3 spells CASSPGVGSYEQYV. CDR3 nucleotides: TGTGCCAGCTCACCAGGTGTAGGGAGCTACGAGCAGTACGTC.

This clonotype was seen only a few times. The chain carries TRBV7-2 and TRBJ1-5; weak D call: TRBD1 (6 bases). Germline V gene lookup returns CDR1 SGHTA and CDR2 FQGNSA. CDR3 size: 15 residues. Trimming removed 1 base from V and 7 bases from J, with 14 bases in between. The CDR3 bases are TGTGCCAGCAGCTTAGTCACAGGGCGGGGACAGCCCCAGCATTTT. This encodes CASSLVTGRGQPQHF.

This clonotype was recorded a few times. This chain joins TRBV29-1 and TRBJ1-5; D unresolved. The ends were cut back, 7 bases at V and 0 bases at J, with 10 bases in the middle. The germline CDR1 and CDR2 sequences are SQVTM and ANQGSEA. The CDR3 consists of 13 residues. In DNA, the CDR3 is TGCAGCGCCGCTAGAGATAGCAATCAGCCCCAGCATTTT. Residues: CSAARDSNQPQHF.

V and J are TRBV20-1 and TRBJ2-2; tentatively, D is TRBD1 (5 bases). Looked up from germline, CDR1 is DFQATT and CDR2 is SNEGSKA (reference sequence). V was trimmed by 6 bases and J by 2 bases, leaving 13 bases between them. This CDR3 is built from 14 residues. The chain's CDR3 is CSARASRNTGELFF. The DNA of the CDR3 is TGCAGTGCCAGGGCATCTAGAAACACCGGGGAGCTGTTTTTT.

J is TRBJ2-3 and V is TRBV7-6; D not resolved. The CDR3 is made up of 14 amino acids. Trimming left V 5 bases short and J 0 bases short, with 9 bases between. The germline V gene encodes CDR1 SGHVS and CDR2 FNYEAQ. CDR3 loop: CASSPSRSTDTQYF. The CDR3 DNA sequence: TGTGCCAGCAGCCCCTCGCGGAGCACAGATACGCAGTATTTT.

J is TRBJ1-2 and V is TRBV4-2; the match to TRBD1 covers 7 bases. The CDR3 length is 15 residues. The junction had 16 bases not matched to a gene; V was cut back by 4 bases and J by 11 bases. The V gene's germline CDR1 is LGHNA and CDR2 YNFKEQ. The CDR3 coding sequence is TGTGCCAGCAGCCTACCGGGTCCAGGGGGGACTGGGTACACCTTC. Its translation: CASSLPGPGGTGYTF.